A single sample gave rise to the 7 T cell receptor beta chains below, sequenced in a study of cytomegalovirus exposure and HLA in healthy donors. Clones were sequenced by immunoSEQ multiplex PCR, and TCRdb holds only the in-frame ones, with some missing. The sample contains about 53,000 clones, about 90% of which appear only once. Sequenced: PBMCs. These receptors came from a man between 18 and 35 years old in good health and CMV-seronegative.

The chain employs TRBV6-1 and TRBJ2-2; possibly TRBD2 for D (6 bases). Germline lookup yields CDR1 MNHNS and CDR2 SASEGT. CDR3 size: 15 residues. The ends were cut back, 7 bases at V and 4 bases at J, with 16 bases in the middle. The CDR3, as DNA: TGTGCCAGCACTGGAGGGGCGATTGTCACCGGGGAGCTGTTTTTT. This gives the protein CASTGGAIVTGELFF.

This clone was recorded only once. V usage is TRBV6-5 and J usage is TRBJ1-3, with D unresolved. Germline V CDR1 and CDR2: MNHEY, SVGAGI. V lost 2 bases and J 8 bases, leaving 13 bases between the germline ends. The CDR3 extends over 14 amino acids. In nucleotides, the CDR3 is TGTGCCAGCAGTTACGAGGGATCGGCGGACACCATATATTTT. It translates to CASSYEGSADTIYF.

The V call is TRBV27, the J call TRBJ2-1, with 11 nucleotides matching TRBD2. Germline V CDR1 and CDR2: MNHEY, SMNVEV (reference sequence). The V and J ends lost 5 bases and 7 bases, in that order; junction bases with no gene match: 10. The CDR3 sequence is 16 residues long. This CDR3 is CASSRRLAGYLNEQFF. The CDR3 nucleotides read TGTGCCAGCAGTAGACGACTAGCGGGATATTTAAATGAGCAGTTCTTC.

V usage is TRBV27 and J usage is TRBJ2-7, with D unclear. Germline CDR1 MNHEY, CDR2 SMNVEV (reference sequence). With 0 bases removed from V and 3 bases from J, the gap between germline ends came to 12 bases. The CDR3 consists of 15 residues. The CDR3 loop reads CASSLSLSENYEQYF. CDR3 DNA sequence: TGTGCCAGCAGTTTATCGCTATCGGAGAACTACGAGCAGTACTTC.

The J gene is TRBJ1-1, the V gene TRBV6-6; 9 positions match TRBD1. Germline V CDR1 and CDR2: MNHNY, SVGAGI (reference sequence). With 6 bases clipped from V and 6 bases from J, the junction kept 14 bases outside the gene matches. There are 16 residues in the CDR3. The CDR3 DNA reads as TGTGCCAGCAGCCCCTTCACAGGGGGCACGCTTGCTGAAGCTTTCTTT. It codes for CASSPFTGGTLAEAFF.

The chain links TRBV5-6 to TRBJ2-1, with a possible D match to TRBD1 (5 bases). The V gene's germline CDR1 is SGHDT and CDR2 YYEEEE. V lost 4 bases, J lost 7 bases, and 18 bases lay in between. The CDR3 length is 15 residues. The CDR3 DNA follows: TGTGCCAGCAGCGACCTAAACAGGTCCGGGAATGAGCAGTTCTTC. Protein sequence: CASSDLNRSGNEQFF. The variable domain in full, completed from reference TRBV5-6 and TRBJ2-1, reads DAGVTQSPTHLIKTRGQQVTLRCSPKSGHDTVSWYQQALGQGPQFIFQYYEEEERQRGNFPDRFSGHQFPNYSSELNVNALLLGDSALYLCASSDLNRSGNEQFFGPGTRLTVL.

The CDR3: CASSSNRETEQFF. The CDR3 DNA follows: TGTGCCAGCAGCTCCAACAGGGAGACTGAGCAGTTCTTC. The rearrangement joins TRBV5-8 to TRBJ2-1, with D possibly TRBD1 on 6 matching bases. Germline lookup yields CDR1 SGHTS and CDR2 YDEGEE. This CDR3 region has 13 residues. The V end lost 3 bases, the J end lost 9 bases, and 13 bases lay between the germline ends.